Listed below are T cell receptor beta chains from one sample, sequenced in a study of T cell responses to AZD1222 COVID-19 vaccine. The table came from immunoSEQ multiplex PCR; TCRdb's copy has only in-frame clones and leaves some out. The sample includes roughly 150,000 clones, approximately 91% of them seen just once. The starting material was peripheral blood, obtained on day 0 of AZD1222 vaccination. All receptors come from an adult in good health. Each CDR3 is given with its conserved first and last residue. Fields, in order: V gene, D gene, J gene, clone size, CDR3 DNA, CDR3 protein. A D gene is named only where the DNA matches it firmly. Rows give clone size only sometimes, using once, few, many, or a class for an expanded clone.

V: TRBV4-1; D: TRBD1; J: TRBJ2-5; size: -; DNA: TGCGCCAGCAGCCAAAAGGGACAGGAAGAGACCCAGTACTTC; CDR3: CASSQKGQEETQYF
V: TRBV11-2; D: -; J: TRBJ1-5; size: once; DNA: TGTGCCAGCAGCCTCACCGGGCTTAGCAATCAGCCCCAGCATTTT; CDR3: CASSLTGLSNQPQHF
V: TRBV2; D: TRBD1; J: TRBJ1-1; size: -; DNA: TGTGCCAGCAGTGCCGACAGGGGGCGAGCTGAAGCTTTCTTT; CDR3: CASSADRGRAEAFF
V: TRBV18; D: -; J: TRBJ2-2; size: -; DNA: TGTGCCAGCTCCCCGGGCAGGGAGCTGTTTTTT; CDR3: CASSPGRELFF
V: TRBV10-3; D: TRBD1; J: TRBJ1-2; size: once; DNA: TGTGCCATCAAGGAACAGGGGGCAGTCTATGGCTACACCTTC; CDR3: CAIKEQGAVYGYTF
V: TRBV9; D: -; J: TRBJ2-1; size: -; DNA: TGTGCCAGCAGCGGAATCGGGGGCTACAATGAGCAGTTCTTC; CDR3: CASSGIGGYNEQFF
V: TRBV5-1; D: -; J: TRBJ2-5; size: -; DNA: TGCGCCAGCAGCCGCTCGGCAGGGAGACAGACCCAGTACTTC; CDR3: CASSRSAGRQTQYF
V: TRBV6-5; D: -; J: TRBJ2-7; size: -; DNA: TGTGCCAGCAGTCCACAGGGCTACGAGCAGTACTTC; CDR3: CASSPQGYEQYF
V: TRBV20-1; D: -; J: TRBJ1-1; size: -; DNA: TGCAGTGCTAGTGGCATTGCAGGATGGAACACTGAAGCTTTCTTT; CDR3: CSASGIAGWNTEAFF
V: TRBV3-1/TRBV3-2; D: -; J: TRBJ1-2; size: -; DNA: TGTGCCAGCAGCCTCGGACAGAACTATGGCTACACCTTC; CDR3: CASSLGQNYGYTF
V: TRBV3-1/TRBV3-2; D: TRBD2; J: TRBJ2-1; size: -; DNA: TGTGCCAGCAGCCAAGTAAGTGAGCGGGGGGCTTTAGATGAGCAGTTCTTC; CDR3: CASSQVSERGALDEQFF
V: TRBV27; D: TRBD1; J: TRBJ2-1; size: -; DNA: TGTGCCAGCAGTCAGGGGACAGGCAATGAGCAGTTCTTC; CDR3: CASSQGTGNEQFF
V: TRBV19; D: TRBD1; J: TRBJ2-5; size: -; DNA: TGTGCCAGTATCAGGGACAGGGGGCGGCTGGAGACCCAGTACTTC; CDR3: CASIRDRGRLETQYF
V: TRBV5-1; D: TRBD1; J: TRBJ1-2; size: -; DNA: TGCGCCAGCAGCTTGGCAGGGGGCGCGAGCTACACCTTC; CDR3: CASSLAGGASYTF
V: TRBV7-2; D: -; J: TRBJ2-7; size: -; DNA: TGTGCCAGCAGCTTGGGGGGAAACATATGGGAAGAGCAGTACTTC; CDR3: CASSLGGNIWEEQYF
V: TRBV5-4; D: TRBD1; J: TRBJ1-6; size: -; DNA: TGTGCCAGCAGCCAACGGGACAGGTTTAATTCACCCCTCCACTTT; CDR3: CASSQRDRFNSPLHF
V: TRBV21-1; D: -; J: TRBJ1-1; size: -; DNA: TGTGCCAGCAGCATGGGGGGGAACACTGAAGCTTTCTTT; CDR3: CASSMGGNTEAFF
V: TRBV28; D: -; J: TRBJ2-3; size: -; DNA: TGTGCCAGCAGTTTACTAGGGACAGATACGCAGTATTTT; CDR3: CASSLLGTDTQYF
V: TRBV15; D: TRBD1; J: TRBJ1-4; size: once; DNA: TGTGCCACCAGTCACAGGGGTGGAGAAAAACTGTTTTTT; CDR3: CATSHRGGEKLFF
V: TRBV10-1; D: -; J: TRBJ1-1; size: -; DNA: TGCGCCAGCAGGCCGGGGCAGAACACTGAAGCTTTCTTT; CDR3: CASRPGQNTEAFF
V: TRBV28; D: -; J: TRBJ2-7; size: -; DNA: TGTGCCAGCAGTTTCGGGAGCCTCTACGAGCAGTACTTC; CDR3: CASSFGSLYEQYF
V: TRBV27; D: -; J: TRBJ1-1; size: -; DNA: TGTGCCAGCAGTTTAGGCAGACGCACTGAAGCTTTCTTT; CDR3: CASSLGRRTEAFF
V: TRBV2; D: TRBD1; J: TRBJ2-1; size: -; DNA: TGTGCCAGCACCAGGGACAGGGGAACGGATGAGCAGTTCTTC; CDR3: CASTRDRGTDEQFF
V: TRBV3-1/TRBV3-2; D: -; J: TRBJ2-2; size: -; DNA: TGTGCCAGCAGCCAGACTCAGGGGCGGAGCACCGGGGAGCTGTTTTTT; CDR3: CASSQTQGRSTGELFF
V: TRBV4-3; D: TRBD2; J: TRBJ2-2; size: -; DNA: TGCGCCAGCAGCCAAGATCGCGGGGGTAACACCGGGGAGCTGTTTTTT; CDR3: CASSQDRGGNTGELFF
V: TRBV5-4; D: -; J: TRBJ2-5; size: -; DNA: TGTGCCAGCAGCCAAGGAGGGATCGAGACCCAGTACTTC; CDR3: CASSQGGIETQYF
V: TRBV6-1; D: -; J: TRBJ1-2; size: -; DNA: TGTGCCAGCGGGAAGGACGTCGATGGCTACACCTTC; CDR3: CASGKDVDGYTF
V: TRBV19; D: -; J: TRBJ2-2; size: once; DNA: TGTGCCAGTAGTATCCAGGGTCAAACCGGGGAGCTGTTTTTT; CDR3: CASSIQGQTGELFF
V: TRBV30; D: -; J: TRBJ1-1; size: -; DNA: TGTGCCTGGACCCGGGGTGGGGGAAACACTGAAGCTTTCTTT; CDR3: CAWTRGGGNTEAFF
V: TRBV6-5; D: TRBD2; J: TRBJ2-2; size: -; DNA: TGTGCCAGCACCGGACTAGCGGGCCCCGGGGAGCTGTTTTTT; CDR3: CASTGLAGPGELFF
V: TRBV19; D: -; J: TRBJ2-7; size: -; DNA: TGTGCCAGTAGTATTGGAGCTTCCTACGAGCAGTACTTC; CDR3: CASSIGASYEQYF
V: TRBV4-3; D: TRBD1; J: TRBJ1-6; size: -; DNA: TGCGCCAGCAGCCAAGACTGGCAGGGGGCCGTACCCCTCCACTTT; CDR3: CASSQDWQGAVPLHF
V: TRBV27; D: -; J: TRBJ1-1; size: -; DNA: TGTGCCAGCAGTTTACAAGGACGTGTCACTGAAGCTTTCTTT; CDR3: CASSLQGRVTEAFF
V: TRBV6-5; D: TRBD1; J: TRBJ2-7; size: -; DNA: TGTGCCAGCAAAGCGGGACAGGGTTACGAGCAGTACTTC; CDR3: CASKAGQGYEQYF
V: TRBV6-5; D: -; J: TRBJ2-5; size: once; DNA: TGTGCCAGCAGCCCCGGGGGGACCCAGTACTTC; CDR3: CASSPGGTQYF
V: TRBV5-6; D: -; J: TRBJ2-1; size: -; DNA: TGTGCCAGCAGCTTGCGGACCTACGACAATGAGCAGTTCTTC; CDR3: CASSLRTYDNEQFF
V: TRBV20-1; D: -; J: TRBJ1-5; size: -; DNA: TGCAGTGCTAGTTCCCGGCTACAACCCCGGGGCAATCAGCCCCAGCATTTT; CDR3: CSASSRLQPRGNQPQHF
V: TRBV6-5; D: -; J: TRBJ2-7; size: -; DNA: TGTGCCAGCAGTTACTCGGACGGGTCCTACGAGCAGTACTTC; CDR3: CASSYSDGSYEQYF
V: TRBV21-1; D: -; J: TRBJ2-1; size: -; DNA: TGTGCCAGCAGCAATAGCGGGGAGTACAATGAGCAGTTCTTC; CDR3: CASSNSGEYNEQFF
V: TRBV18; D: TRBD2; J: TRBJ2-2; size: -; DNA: TGTGCCAGCTCACCCGTTACTAGCGGGAGTAACACCGGGGAGCTGTTTTTT; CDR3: CASSPVTSGSNTGELFF
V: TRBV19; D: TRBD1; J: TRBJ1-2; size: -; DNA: TGTGCCAGTAGTCAAGGGGGCGGAGGCTACACCTTC; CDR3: CASSQGGGGYTF
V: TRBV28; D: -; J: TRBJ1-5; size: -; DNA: TGTGCCAGCACCTCGGGAGCAGGGCACGGCAATCAGCCCCAGCATTTT; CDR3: CASTSGAGHGNQPQHF
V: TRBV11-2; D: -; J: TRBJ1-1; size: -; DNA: TGTGCCAGCAGCTTAAGGGTGGCAGGGAACACTGAAGCTTTCTTT; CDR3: CASSLRVAGNTEAFF
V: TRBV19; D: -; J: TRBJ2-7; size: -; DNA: TGTGCCAGTAGTATGACGGTTACCTACGAGCAGTACTTC; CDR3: CASSMTVTYEQYF
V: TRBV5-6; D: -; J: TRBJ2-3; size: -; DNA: TGTGCCAGCAGCGGCCTAGATGCGCAGTATTTT; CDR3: CASSGLDAQYF
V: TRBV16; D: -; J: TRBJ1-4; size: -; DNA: TGTGCCAGCAGCCAAGTGAAAGAGAAACTGTTTTTT; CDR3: CASSQVKEKLFF
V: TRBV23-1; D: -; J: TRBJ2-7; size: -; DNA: TGCGCCACCAAGACAGAGACCCCGGCCTACGAGCAGTACTTC; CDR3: CATKTETPAYEQYF
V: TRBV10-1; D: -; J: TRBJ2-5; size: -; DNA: TGCGCCAGCAGTGAGCAGGGTGGAGAGACCCAGTACTTC; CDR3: CASSEQGGETQYF
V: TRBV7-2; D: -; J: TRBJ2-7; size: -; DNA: TGTGCCAGCAGCCAGGGGGCGGGAGGGCCTTACGAGCAGTACTTC; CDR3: CASSQGAGGPYEQYF
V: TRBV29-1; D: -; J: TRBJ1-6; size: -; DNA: TGCAGCGTTGGTGACGGGCCTAATTCACCCCTCCACTTT; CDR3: CSVGDGPNSPLHF
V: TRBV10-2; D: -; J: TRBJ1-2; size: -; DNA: TGCGCCAGCAGTGAGACTGAGGGAGGGAACTATGGCTACACCTTC; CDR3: CASSETEGGNYGYTF
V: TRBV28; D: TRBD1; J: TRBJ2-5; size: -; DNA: TGTGCCAGCAGTTTATTTAGGGGGCAGACACAAGAGACCCAGTACTTC; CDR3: CASSLFRGQTQETQYF
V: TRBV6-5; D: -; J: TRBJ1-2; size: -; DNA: TGTGCCAGTAAGGGGCTGGACGGCTACACCTTC; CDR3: CASKGLDGYTF
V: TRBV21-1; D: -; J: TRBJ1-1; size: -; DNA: TGTGCCAGCAGCAAAGGCGAAGAAATGGGGGCCATGAACACTGAAGCTTTCTTT; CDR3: CASSKGEEMGAMNTEAFF
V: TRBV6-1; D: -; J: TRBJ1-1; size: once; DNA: TGTGCCAGCAGTGAAGGGTTCGGCCCCCTGCGGAACACTGAAGCTTTCTTT; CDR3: CASSEGFGPLRNTEAFF
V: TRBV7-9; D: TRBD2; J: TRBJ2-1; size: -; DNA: TGTGCCAGCAGAATAGCGGGAGGATCCTACAATGAGCAGTTCTTC; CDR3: CASRIAGGSYNEQFF
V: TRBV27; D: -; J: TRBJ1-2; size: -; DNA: TGTGCCAGCAGTTTAAGTAGGGGTTCAAACTATGGCTACACCTTC; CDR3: CASSLSRGSNYGYTF
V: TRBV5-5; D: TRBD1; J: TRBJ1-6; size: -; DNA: TGTGCCAGCAGCGTCGGACAGGGAGGTACCTATAATTCACCCCTCCACTTT; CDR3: CASSVGQGGTYNSPLHF
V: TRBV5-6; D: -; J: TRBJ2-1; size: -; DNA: TGTGCCAGCAGCTATCGGCCAGACAATGAGCAGTTCTTC; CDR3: CASSYRPDNEQFF